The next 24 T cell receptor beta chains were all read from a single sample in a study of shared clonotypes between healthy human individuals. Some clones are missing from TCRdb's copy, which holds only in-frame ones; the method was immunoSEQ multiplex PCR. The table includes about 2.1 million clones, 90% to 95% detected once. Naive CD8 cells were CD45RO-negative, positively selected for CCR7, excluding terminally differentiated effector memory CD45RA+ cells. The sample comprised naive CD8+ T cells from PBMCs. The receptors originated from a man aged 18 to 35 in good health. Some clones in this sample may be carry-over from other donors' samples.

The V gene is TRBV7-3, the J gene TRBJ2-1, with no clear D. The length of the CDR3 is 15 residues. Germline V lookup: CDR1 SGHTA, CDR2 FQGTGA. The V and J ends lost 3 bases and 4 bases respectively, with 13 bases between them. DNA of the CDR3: TGTGCCAGCAGCTTGGGCCTCCTGGGGTACAATGAGCAGTTCTTC. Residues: CASSLGLLGYNEQFF.

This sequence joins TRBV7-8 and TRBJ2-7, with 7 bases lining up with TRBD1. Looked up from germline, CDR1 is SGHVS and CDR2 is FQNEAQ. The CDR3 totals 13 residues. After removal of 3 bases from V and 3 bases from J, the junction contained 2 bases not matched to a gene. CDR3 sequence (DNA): TGTGCCAGCAGCTTCGGGACAGTCTACGAGCAGTACTTC. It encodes CASSFGTVYEQYF.

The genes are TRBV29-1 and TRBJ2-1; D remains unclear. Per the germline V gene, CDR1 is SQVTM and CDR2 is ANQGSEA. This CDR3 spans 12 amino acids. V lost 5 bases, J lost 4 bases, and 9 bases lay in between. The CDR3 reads CSVLWPYNEQFF. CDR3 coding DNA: TGCAGCGTTTTATGGCCTTACAATGAGCAGTTCTTC.

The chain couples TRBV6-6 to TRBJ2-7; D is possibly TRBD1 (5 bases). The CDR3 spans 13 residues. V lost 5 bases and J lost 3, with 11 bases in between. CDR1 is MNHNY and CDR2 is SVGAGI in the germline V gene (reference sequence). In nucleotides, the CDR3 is TGTGCCAGCAGTCAGACGCAGGGCTACGAGCAGTACTTC. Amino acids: CASSQTQGYEQYF.

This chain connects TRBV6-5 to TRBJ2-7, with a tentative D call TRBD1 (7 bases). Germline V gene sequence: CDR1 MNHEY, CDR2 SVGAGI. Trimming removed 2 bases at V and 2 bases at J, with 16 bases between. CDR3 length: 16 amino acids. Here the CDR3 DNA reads TGTGCCAGCAGTTACGGAGGGACAGAGCAAGCCTACGAGCAGTACTTC. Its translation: CASSYGGTEQAYEQYF.

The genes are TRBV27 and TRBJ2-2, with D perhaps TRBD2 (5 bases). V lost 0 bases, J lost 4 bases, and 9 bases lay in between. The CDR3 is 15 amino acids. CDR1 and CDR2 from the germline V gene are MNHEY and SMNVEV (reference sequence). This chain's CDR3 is CASSLSPGSTGELFF. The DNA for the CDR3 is TGTGCCAGCAGTTTATCGCCGGGGAGCACCGGGGAGCTGTTTTTT.

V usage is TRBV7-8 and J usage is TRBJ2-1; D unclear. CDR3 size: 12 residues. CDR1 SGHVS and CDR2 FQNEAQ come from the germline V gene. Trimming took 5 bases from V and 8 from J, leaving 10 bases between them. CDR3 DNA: TGTGCCAGCAGCCCCTCCCAACATGAGCAGTTCTTC. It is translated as CASSPSQHEQFF. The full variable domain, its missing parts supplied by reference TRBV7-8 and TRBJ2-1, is GAGVSQSPRYKVAKRGQDVALRCDPISGHVSLFWYQQALGQGPEFLTYFQNEAQLDKSGLPSDRFFAERPEGSVSTLKIQRTQQEDSAVYLCASSPSQHEQFFGPGTRLTVL.

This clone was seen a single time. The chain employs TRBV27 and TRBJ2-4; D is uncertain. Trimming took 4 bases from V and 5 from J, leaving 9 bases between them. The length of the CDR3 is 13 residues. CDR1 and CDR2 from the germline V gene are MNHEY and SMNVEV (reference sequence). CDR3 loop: CASSSDWQNIQYF. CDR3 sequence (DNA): TGTGCCAGCAGTTCCGACTGGCAAAACATTCAGTACTTC.

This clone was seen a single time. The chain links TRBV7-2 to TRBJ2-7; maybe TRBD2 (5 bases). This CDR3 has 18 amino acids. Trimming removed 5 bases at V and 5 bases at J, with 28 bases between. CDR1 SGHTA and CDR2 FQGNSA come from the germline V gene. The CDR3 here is CASSHAAKEGYGVDEQYF. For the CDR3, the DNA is TGTGCCAGCAGCCACGCGGCCAAAGAGGGATATGGGGTCGACGAGCAGTACTTC.

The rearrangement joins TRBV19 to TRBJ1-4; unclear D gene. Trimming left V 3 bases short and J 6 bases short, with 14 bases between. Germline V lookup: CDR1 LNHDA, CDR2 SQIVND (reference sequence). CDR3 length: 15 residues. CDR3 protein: CASSIFPQADEKLFF. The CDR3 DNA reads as TGTGCCAGTAGTATTTTTCCGCAGGCCGATGAAAAACTGTTTTTT. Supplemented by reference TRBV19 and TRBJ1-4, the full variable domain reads DGGITQSPKYLFRKEGQNVTLSCEQNLNHDAMYWYRQDPGQGLRLIYYSQIVNDFQKGDIAEGYSVSREKKESFPLTVTSAQKNPTAFYLCASSIFPQADEKLFFGSGTQLSVL.

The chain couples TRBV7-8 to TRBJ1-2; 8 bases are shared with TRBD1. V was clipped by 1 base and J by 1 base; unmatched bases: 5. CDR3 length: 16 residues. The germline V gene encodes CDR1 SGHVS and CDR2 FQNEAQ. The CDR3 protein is CASSLERTGFNYGYTF. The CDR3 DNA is TGTGCCAGCAGCTTAGAGAGGACAGGGTTTAACTATGGCTACACCTTC.

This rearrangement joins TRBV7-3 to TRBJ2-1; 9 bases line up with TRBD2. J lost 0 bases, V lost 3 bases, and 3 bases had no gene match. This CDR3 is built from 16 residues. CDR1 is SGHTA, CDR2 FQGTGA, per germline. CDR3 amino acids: CASSFLSGSSYNEQFF. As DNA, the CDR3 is TGTGCCAGCAGCTTTCTTAGCGGGAGCTCCTACAATGAGCAGTTCTTC.

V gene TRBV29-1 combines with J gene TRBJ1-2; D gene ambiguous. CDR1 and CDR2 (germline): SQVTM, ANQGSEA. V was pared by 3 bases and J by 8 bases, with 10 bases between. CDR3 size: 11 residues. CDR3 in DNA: TGCAGCGTTGATCCCGCCGAGGGCTACACCTTC. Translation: CSVDPAEGYTF.

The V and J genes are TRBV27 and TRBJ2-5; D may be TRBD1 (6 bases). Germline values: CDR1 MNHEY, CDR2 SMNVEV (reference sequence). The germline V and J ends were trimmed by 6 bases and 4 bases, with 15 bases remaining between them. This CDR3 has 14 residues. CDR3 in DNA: TGTGCCAGCAGAGGGGGAGTGTTATTAGAGACCCAGTACTTC. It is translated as CASRGGVLLETQYF.

CDR3 protein: CASSSRGGNEQYF. The CDR3, as DNA: TGTGCCAGCAGTTCGCGGGGTGGGAACGAGCAGTACTTC. V usage is TRBV27 and J usage is TRBJ2-7; D may be TRBD2 (6 bases). The germline gives CDR1 MNHEY, CDR2 SMNVEV (reference sequence). This CDR3 region has 13 residues. Trimming took off 4 bases at V and 5 bases at J, with 12 bases between the two ends.

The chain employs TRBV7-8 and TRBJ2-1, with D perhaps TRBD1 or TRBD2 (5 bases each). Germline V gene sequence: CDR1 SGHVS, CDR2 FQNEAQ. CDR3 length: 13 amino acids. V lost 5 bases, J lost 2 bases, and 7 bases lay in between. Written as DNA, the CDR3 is TGTGCCAGCAGCCCGGGGCCCTACAATGAGCAGTTCTTC. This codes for CASSPGPYNEQFF.

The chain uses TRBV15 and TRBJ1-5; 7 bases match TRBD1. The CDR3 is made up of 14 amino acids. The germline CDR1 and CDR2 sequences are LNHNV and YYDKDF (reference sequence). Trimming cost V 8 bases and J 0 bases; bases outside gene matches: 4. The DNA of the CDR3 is TGTGCCACCGCAGGGGGGTTTAGCAATCAGCCCCAGCATTTT. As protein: CATAGGFSNQPQHF.

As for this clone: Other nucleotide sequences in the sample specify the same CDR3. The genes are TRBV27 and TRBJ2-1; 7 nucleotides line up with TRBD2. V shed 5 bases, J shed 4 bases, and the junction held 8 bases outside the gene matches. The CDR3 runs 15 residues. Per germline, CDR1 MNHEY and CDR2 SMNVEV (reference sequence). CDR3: CASSLSSGTYNEQFF. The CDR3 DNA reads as TGTGCCAGCAGTCTCTCTAGCGGTACTTACAATGAGCAGTTCTTC.

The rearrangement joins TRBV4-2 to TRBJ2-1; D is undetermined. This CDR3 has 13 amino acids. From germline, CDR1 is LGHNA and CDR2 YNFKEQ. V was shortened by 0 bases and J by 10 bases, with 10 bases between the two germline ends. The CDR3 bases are TGTGCCAGCAGCCAAGAGGGTAAACGGGAGCAGTTCTTC. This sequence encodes CASSQEGKREQFF.

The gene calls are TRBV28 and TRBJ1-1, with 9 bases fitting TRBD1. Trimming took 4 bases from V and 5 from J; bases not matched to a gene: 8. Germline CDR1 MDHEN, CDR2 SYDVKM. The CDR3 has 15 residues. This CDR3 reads CASSYPGQGITEAFF. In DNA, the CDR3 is TGTGCCAGCAGTTACCCGGGACAGGGTATAACTGAAGCTTTCTTT.

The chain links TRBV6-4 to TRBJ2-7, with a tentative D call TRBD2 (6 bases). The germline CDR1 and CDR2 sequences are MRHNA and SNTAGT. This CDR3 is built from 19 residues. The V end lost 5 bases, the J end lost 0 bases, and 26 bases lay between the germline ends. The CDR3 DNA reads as TGTGCCAGCAGTCTCTACGCGGGACCGGGGAAGGGAAGCTCCTACGAGCAGTACTTC. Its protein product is CASSLYAGPGKGSSYEQYF.

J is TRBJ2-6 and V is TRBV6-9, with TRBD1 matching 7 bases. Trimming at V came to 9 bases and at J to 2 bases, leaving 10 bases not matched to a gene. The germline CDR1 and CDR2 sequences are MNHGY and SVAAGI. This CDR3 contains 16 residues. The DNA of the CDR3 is TGTGCCAGTCCAGGGGGAGTAGTAACTGGGGCCAACGTCCTGACTTTC. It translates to CASPGGVVTGANVLTF.

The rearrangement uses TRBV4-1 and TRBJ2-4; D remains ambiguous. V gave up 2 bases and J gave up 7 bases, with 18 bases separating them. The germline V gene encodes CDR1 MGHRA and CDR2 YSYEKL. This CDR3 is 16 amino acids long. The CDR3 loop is CASSQWFPSPENIQYF. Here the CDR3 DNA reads TGCGCCAGCAGCCAATGGTTCCCCTCCCCGGAGAACATTCAGTACTTC.

Written as DNA, the CDR3 is TGCGCCAGCAGCCAAGATGGGACAGGGGGCTGGTATGAGCAGTTCTTC. It is translated as CASSQDGTGGWYEQFF. This chain connects TRBV4-1 to TRBJ2-1; 12 bases line up with TRBD1. The CDR3 totals 16 residues. Germline CDR1 is MGHRA and CDR2 is YSYEKL. The junction had 5 bases not matched to a gene; V was cut back by 0 bases and J by 8 bases.